These T cell receptor beta chains were read from a single sample in a study of T cell responses to AZD1222 COVID-19 vaccine. Produced via immunoSEQ multiplex PCR; TCRdb's table is partial and in-frame only. The profile shows 150,000 to 180,000 clones, more than 75% of them singletons. The sequences come from peripheral blood, collected on day 0 of AZD1222 vaccination. Receptors were obtained from an adult in good health. CDR3s leave out the opening cysteine and the closing phenylalanine or tryptophan. The order of the fields is V gene, J gene, CDR3 protein.

V: TRBV13
J: TRBJ2-7
CDR3: ASSQGLAGYEQY

V: TRBV25-1
J: TRBJ1-1
CDR3: ASSECIRGDTEAF

V: TRBV19
J: TRBJ1-5
CDR3: ASSLRDTRNQPQH

V: TRBV11-3
J: TRBJ1-1
CDR3: ASSSATFLSQNTEAF

V: TRBV30
J: TRBJ1-2
CDR3: AWTPGGGFY

V: TRBV13
J: TRBJ1-2
CDR3: ASSLILNPLATENKSPANYGYT

V: TRBV7-3
J: TRBJ2-3
CDR3: ASSLRDRSTDTQY

V: TRBV7-3
J: TRBJ2-3
CDR3: ASSSTSGRARGRGTDTQY

V: TRBV5-5
J: TRBJ1-2
CDR3: ASSLLQGSYGYT

V: TRBV5-5
J: TRBJ1-1
CDR3: ASSGWGQGARDTEAF

V: TRBV5-4
J: TRBJ2-7
CDR3: ASSLAPRSYEQY

V: TRBV12-2
J: TRBJ1-2
CDR3: ASRLAGTEYSDYT

V: TRBV7-3
J: TRBJ1-3
CDR3: ASSPRAAGPGNTIY

V: TRBV5-1
J: TRBJ1-1
CDR3: ASSGGLLENTEAF

V: TRBV7-2
J: TRBJ2-6
CDR3: ASSGDAGANVLT

V: TRBV9
J: TRBJ2-2
CDR3: ASSPANTGELF

V: TRBV28
J: TRBJ1-5
CDR3: ASSPLREDSNQPQH

V: TRBV14
J: TRBJ1-1
CDR3: ASSRLGGEHGEAF

V: TRBV7-3
J: TRBJ2-7
CDR3: ASSPNLAGSNEQY

V: TRBV7-2
J: TRBJ1-5
CDR3: ASSLESNQPQH

V: TRBV18
J: TRBJ1-2
CDR3: ASSQRVTADNYGYT

V: TRBV29-1
J: TRBJ1-1
CDR3: SGLKRIGTEAF

V: TRBV4-1
J: TRBJ2-5
CDR3: ASSLTSGGARETQY

V: TRBV11-1
J: TRBJ2-5
CDR3: ASSFGTQETQY

V: TRBV30
J: TRBJ1-2
CDR3: AWSVIQGGNYGYT

V: TRBV6-5
J: TRBJ2-3
CDR3: ASSKKRDTDTQY

V: TRBV18
J: TRBJ2-1
CDR3: ASSPVGKVYNEQF

V: TRBV7-9
J: TRBJ1-1
CDR3: ATVGLLNTEAF

V: TRBV7-6
J: TRBJ2-5
CDR3: ASSLDRVNGDETQY

V: TRBV5-5
J: TRBJ1-5
CDR3: ASSLGSDQPQH

V: TRBV5-1
J: TRBJ2-5
CDR3: ASSIPGSGETQY

V: TRBV6-5
J: TRBJ1-1
CDR3: ASTFNTGNTEAF

V: TRBV18
J: TRBJ1-5
CDR3: ASSPPDRGGLWQPQH

V: TRBV20-1
J: TRBJ2-1
CDR3: SASGRRGGGYNEQF

V: TRBV29-1
J: TRBJ1-2
CDR3: SVQRSYGYT

V: TRBV30
J: TRBJ1-1
CDR3: AWSVESEAF

V: TRBV11-3
J: TRBJ2-5
CDR3: ASSFGKETQY

V: TRBV15
J: TRBJ1-1
CDR3: ATQRSSNTEAF

V: TRBV28
J: TRBJ1-2
CDR3: ASWAGGPNYGYT

V: TRBV4-2
J: TRBJ1-2
CDR3: ASSQDTRGSYYGYT

V: TRBV29-1
J: TRBJ1-1
CDR3: SILAIHEGTGVVTEAF